The present TCR beta chain was sequenced within a study of blood T cell repertoires in COVID-19. Across the whole study: The analysed material was cDNA or gDNA that came from T cells, B-cell-depleted T cells, or PBMCs.

Profiling relied on immunoSEQ multiplex PCR, and the TCRdb table lists in-frame clones only, not all of them. The repertoire holds approximately 260,000 clones, with approximately 90% as singletons. Trimming left V 3 bases short and J 1 base short, with 10 bases between. This CDR3 comprises 15 residues. The germline V gene has CDR1 LNHDA and CDR2 SQIVND (reference sequence). This receptor was identified in a woman in her forties with acute or convalescent COVID-19. The V and J genes are TRBV19 and TRBJ1-5; no clear D. Sequenced input: peripheral blood. In nucleotides, the CDR3 is TGTGCCAGTAGTATTTTCGATGAGAGCAATCAGCCCCAGCATTTT. Its protein product is CASSIFDESNQPQHF.